The 26 T cell receptor beta chains below come from one sample, sequenced in a study of blood T cell repertoires in COVID-19 (dated by TCRdb to 2018 to 2021). The library relied on the immunoSEQ multiplex PCR assay. TCRdb provides this immuneACCESS table in a form limited to in-frame rearrangements. Some clones are lacking; in checked studies, under half of them reflect an unresolved V gene, and why the rest are absent is not known. The sample table lists some 78,000 clones, about 90% of them with a count of one. Of the sample, 4.3% falls within the top ten clones. Sequenced sample: peripheral blood. These receptors all come from a woman aged 80 or older with active or convalescent COVID-19.

This chain links TRBV9 with TRBJ2-7, with 8 bases lining up with TRBD1. V lost 2 bases to trimming and J lost 9 bases; unmatched junction nucleotides: 7. Per germline, CDR1 SGDLS and CDR2 YYNGEE. This CDR3 region has 13 residues. CDR3 in amino acids: CASSVGTGGGQYF. The CDR3 DNA sequence: TGTGCCAGCAGCGTTGGGACAGGAGGGGGGCAGTACTTC.

A remark on this clone: The germline gene is not matched at one end of the junction; a read error may be the cause. The CDR3 spells CASSSRDRESQYF. CDR3 DNA: TGTGCCAGTAGCTCACGGGACAGGGAGAGCCAGTACTTC. V usage is TRBV19 and J usage is TRBJ2-5; 9 positions agree with TRBD1. CDR1 and CDR2 from the germline V gene are LNHDA and SQIVND (reference sequence). CDR3 length: 13 amino acids.

The chain has TRBV7-9 and TRBJ2-5, with D tentatively TRBD2 (6 bases). Trimming stripped 6 bases from V and 4 bases from J, with 6 bases between. The CDR3 spans 11 residues. CDR1 and CDR2 (germline): SEHNR, FQNEAQ (reference sequence). The CDR3: CASRGGETQYF. The CDR3 DNA reads TGTGCCAGCAGGGGAGGAGAGACCCAGTACTTC.

The DNA for the CDR3 is TGTGCCAGCAGTGACAGAGGTCAGCCCCAGCATTTT. It codes for CASSDRGQPQHF. The genes are TRBV2 and TRBJ1-5; D unresolved. The V gene lost 3 bases and the J gene lost 6 bases, with 6 bases spanning the gap. Germline CDR1 SNHLY, CDR2 FYNNEI. The CDR3 has 12 residues.

The chain couples TRBV7-8 to TRBJ2-2; 7 bases match TRBD1. The germline V gene encodes CDR1 SGHVS and CDR2 FQNEAQ. V was pared by 10 bases and J by 1 base, with 6 bases of the junction left unmatched. This CDR3 is 14 amino acids long. CDR3 loop: CATRGQLNTGELFF. The DNA for the CDR3 is TGTGCCACCCGGGGACAGCTGAACACCGGGGAGCTGTTTTTT.

In DNA, the CDR3 is TGTGCCAGCAGCTTAGAAAGGACTGGAGCCTACGAGCAGTACTTC. Protein: CASSLERTGAYEQYF. V is TRBV7-2 and J is TRBJ2-7; D is perhaps TRBD2 (5 bases). CDR3 size: 15 residues. The germline V gene has CDR1 SGHTA and CDR2 FQGNSA. The V end was cut by 1 base, the J end by 2 bases, with 12 bases between.

The chain is built from TRBV7-3 and TRBJ2-2; D not certain. Germline CDR1 SGHTA, CDR2 FQGTGA. The CDR3 totals 17 residues. V lost 0 bases to trimming and J lost 7 bases, with 18 bases between them. CDR3 in DNA: TGTGCCAGCAGCTTAACGTTAATGGCCGGGTCGGGCGGGGAGCTGTTTTTT. It is translated as CASSLTLMAGSGGELFF.

The V gene is TRBV10-3, the J gene TRBJ1-6; 9 nucleotides line up with TRBD1. The germline gives CDR1 ENHRY, CDR2 SYGVKD. V shed 4 bases and J 7 bases; nucleotides not matched to a gene: 2. The CDR3 consists of 14 residues. CDR3 loop: CAISVGTGNSPLHF. DNA of the CDR3: TGTGCCATCAGTGTTGGGACAGGGAATTCACCCCTCCACTTT.

The rearrangement links TRBV19 to TRBJ1-6, with unresolved D. CDR1 LNHDA and CDR2 SQIVND come from the germline V gene (reference sequence). Trimming removed 4 bases at V and 10 bases at J, with 20 bases between. This CDR3 has 16 amino acids. CDR3: CASSTRGDLFGSPLHF. The CDR3 DNA reads TGTGCCAGTAGTACCCGGGGAGACCTTTTTGGATCACCCCTCCACTTT. Looking up the rest from reference TRBV19 and TRBJ1-6 gives the full variable domain: DGGITQSPKYLFRKEGQNVTLSCEQNLNHDAMYWYRQDPGQGLRLIYYSQIVNDFQKGDIAEGYSVSREKKESFPLTVTSAQKNPTAFYLCASSTRGDLFGSPLHFGNGTRLTVT.

The rearrangement joins TRBV5-1 to TRBJ2-1; 10 nucleotides align to TRBD2. Germline V CDR1 and CDR2: SGHRS, YFSETQ. CDR3 length: 16 amino acids. J lost 6 bases, V lost 4 bases, and 10 bases had no gene match. CDR3 sequence: CASSPGLAERVNEQFF. The CDR3 DNA reads TGCGCCAGCAGCCCTGGACTAGCGGAGAGGGTCAATGAGCAGTTCTTC. Together with reference TRBV5-1 and TRBJ2-1, the CDR3 gives the full variable domain: KAGVTQTPRYLIKTRGQQVTLSCSPISGHRSVSWYQQTPGQGLQFLFEYFSETQRNKGNFPGRFSGRQFSNSRSEMNVSTLELGDSALYLCASSPGLAERVNEQFFGPGTRLTVL.

The sample holds one count of this clone. The chain employs TRBV19 and TRBJ1-1, with 7 bases lining up with TRBD1. V gave up 0 bases and J gave up 0 bases; unmatched junction bases: 7. CDR3 length: 17 residues. In germline, CDR1 is LNHDA, CDR2 SQIVND (reference sequence). In nucleotides, the CDR3 is TGTGCCAGTAGTATAGATCCGGCCGGGACAGTGAACACTGAAGCTTTCTTT. Protein product: CASSIDPAGTVNTEAFF.

V usage is TRBV28 and J usage is TRBJ1-5; tentatively, D is TRBD1 (6 bases). V was cut by 4 bases and J by 6 bases, with 10 bases left in between. In germline, CDR1 is MDHEN, CDR2 SYDVKM. The CDR3 is 13 residues long. CDR3 region: CASSSTGTQPQHF. The CDR3, as DNA: TGTGCCAGCAGTTCAACAGGGACTCAGCCCCAGCATTTT.

V and J are TRBV5-5 and TRBJ2-3, with D possibly matching TRBD1 (6 bases). Deletions cut 0 bases from V and 2 bases from J, with 13 bases between. Germline V gives CDR1 SGHKS, CDR2 YYEKEE (reference sequence). The CDR3 totals 16 residues. CDR3 region: CASSLVPGAHTDTQYF. The CDR3 DNA reads as TGTGCCAGCAGCTTGGTCCCAGGGGCGCACACAGATACGCAGTATTTT.

The chain employs TRBV10-1 and TRBJ1-1; 7 bases match TRBD1. V lost 6 bases to trimming and J lost 5 bases; unmatched junction nucleotides: 9. Germline CDR1 WNHNN, CDR2 SYGVQD (reference sequence). This CDR3 region has 14 residues. The chain's CDR3 is CASSVDRIGTEAFF. In DNA form, the CDR3 reads TGCGCCAGCAGCGTGGACAGGATCGGGACTGAAGCTTTCTTT.

The CDR3 DNA follows: TGTGCCAGCAGCGCAGGGACTTTGGATGAGCAGTTCTTC. This gives the protein CASSAGTLDEQFF. The chain has TRBV9 and TRBJ2-1, with a weak D call TRBD2 (6 bases). Germline CDR1 and CDR2: SGDLS and YYNGEE. V dropped 3 bases and J dropped 8 bases, with 12 bases sitting between them. The CDR3 totals 13 residues. The complete variable domain, with remaining parts taken from reference TRBV9 and TRBJ2-1, reads DSGVTQTPKHLITATGQRVTLRCSPRSGDLSVYWYQQSLDQGLQFLIQYYNGEERAKGNILERFSAQQFPDLHSELNLSSLELGDSALYFCASSAGTLDEQFFGPGTRLTVL.

The J gene is TRBJ1-3, the V gene TRBV28; 7 nucleotides match TRBD1. The germline V gene has CDR1 MDHEN and CDR2 SYDVKM. This CDR3 spans 18 amino acids. The V gene end was trimmed by 1 base and the J gene end by 4 bases; junction bases not matched to a gene: 13. The CDR3 bases are TGTGCCAGCAGTTTATTAGGTCCAGAGACAGGGCCCGGAAACACCATATATTTT. Its protein is CASSLLGPETGPGNTIYF.

The V and J genes are TRBV19 and TRBJ1-4, with D possibly being TRBD1 (5 bases). The germline V gene has CDR1 LNHDA and CDR2 SQIVND (reference sequence). The CDR3 is 14 amino acids. V lost 5 bases to trimming and J lost 1 base, with 8 bases between them. The CDR3 protein is CASSYGQTNEKLFF. Here the CDR3 DNA reads TGTGCCAGTAGTTACGGACAAACTAATGAAAAACTGTTTTTT. Drawing the rest from reference TRBV19 and TRBJ1-4, the complete variable domain is DGGITQSPKYLFRKEGQNVTLSCEQNLNHDAMYWYRQDPGQGLRLIYYSQIVNDFQKGDIAEGYSVSREKKESFPLTVTSAQKNPTAFYLCASSYGQTNEKLFFGSGTQLSVL.

V is TRBV12-3 or TRBV12-4 and J is TRBJ2-5; 7 nucleotides align to TRBD1. The ends lost 8 bases at V and 1 base at J; junction bases unmatched: 1. The CDR3 extends over 12 amino acids. CDR3 nucleotides: TGTGCCAGCGGGACAGTCCAAGAGACCCAGTACTTC. Amino acids: CASGTVQETQYF.

The chain uses TRBV29-1 and TRBJ2-1; tentatively, D is TRBD2 (5 bases). There are 13 residues in the CDR3. Trimming pared 5 bases from V and 5 bases from J, leaving 13 bases between. Per germline, CDR1 SQVTM and CDR2 ANQGSEA. The CDR3: CSVQKTTHNEQFF. CDR3 coding DNA: TGCAGCGTTCAGAAGACTACTCACAATGAGCAGTTCTTC.

V gene TRBV10-3 combines with J gene TRBJ1-1, with D unresolved. Trimming took off 2 bases at V and 5 bases at J, with 15 bases between the two ends. There are 15 residues in the CDR3. Germline lookup yields CDR1 ENHRY and CDR2 SYGVKD. CDR3 in amino acids: CAISEALSGGTEAFF. CDR3 in DNA: TGTGCCATCAGTGAGGCCTTGTCGGGAGGGACTGAAGCTTTCTTT.

The chain employs TRBV28 and TRBJ2-3, with 7 nucleotides matching TRBD2. Germline loops: CDR1 MDHEN, CDR2 SYDVKM. The J segment lost 2 bases and the V segment lost 4 bases, leaving 6 bases of the junction unmatched. This CDR3 has 15 amino acids. The CDR3 protein is CASSSRLAITDTQYF. For the CDR3, the DNA is TGTGCCAGCAGTTCACGACTAGCCATCACAGATACGCAGTATTTT. Drawing the rest from reference TRBV28 and TRBJ2-3, the complete variable domain is DVKVTQSSRYLVKRTGEKVFLECVQDMDHENMFWYRQDPGLGLRLIYFSYDVKMKEKGDIPEGYSVSREKKERFSLILESASTNQTSMYLCASSSRLAITDTQYFGPGTRLTVL.

This chain joins TRBV18 and TRBJ1-3; D not certain. The V end was cut by 6 bases, the J end by 3 bases, with 15 bases between. The CDR3 is made up of 15 amino acids. Per the germline V gene, CDR1 is KGHSH and CDR2 is LQKENI. The CDR3 spells CASSADRTSGNTIYF. In DNA form, the CDR3 reads TGTGCCAGCTCTGCGGACCGGACTAGTGGAAACACCATATATTTT.

V gene TRBV11-2 combines with J gene TRBJ2-3; D is perhaps TRBD2 (6 bases). Trimming shortened V by 1 base and J by 4 bases, and 15 bases separated the two germline ends. Germline V gene data show CDR1 as SGHAT and CDR2 as FQNNGV. The CDR3 consists of 16 residues. CDR3 DNA: TGTGCCAGCAGCTTAGTTCACGGGAGTAGGGCAGATACGCAGTATTTT. This translates into CASSLVHGSRADTQYF.

The chain is built from TRBV4-3 and TRBJ2-7; 10 nucleotides agree with TRBD1. The CDR3 spans 15 residues. Looked up from germline, CDR1 is LGHNA and CDR2 is YSLEER. The trim removed 0 bases at V and 3 bases at J, leaving 2 bases unmatched. In nucleotides, the CDR3 is TGCGCCAGCAGCCAAGAAGGGACAGGGGTCTACGAGCAGTACTTC. Encoded protein: CASSQEGTGVYEQYF.

This chain joins TRBV12-5 and TRBJ1-4; TRBD1 might be the D (5 bases). Germline V gives CDR1 LGHNT, CDR2 FRNRAP. V shed 5 bases and J shed 6 bases, with 13 bases lying between them. The CDR3 is 14 residues long. CDR3 amino acids: CASGRDGTDEKLFF. CDR3 DNA: TGTGCTAGTGGTCGGGACGGGACTGATGAAAAACTGTTTTTT. Looking up the rest from reference TRBV12-5 and TRBJ1-4 gives the full variable domain: DARVTQTPRHKVTEMGQEVTMRCQPILGHNTVFWYRQTMMQGLELLAYFRNRAPLDDSGMPKDRFSAEMPDATLATLKIQPSEPRDSAVYFCASGRDGTDEKLFFGSGTQLSVL.

V and J are TRBV25-1 and TRBJ2-5; 7 bases are shared with TRBD2. V trimming: 2 bases; J trimming: 5 bases; junction bases outside the gene matches: 5. CDR3 length: 14 residues. Germline V gene lookup returns CDR1 MGHDK and CDR2 SYGVNS. The CDR3 protein is CASSEEVRGETQYF. CDR3 in DNA: TGTGCCAGCAGTGAAGAAGTGCGGGGGGAGACCCAGTACTTC.